A selection of T cell receptor beta chains follows, all from one sample in a study of glioma-infiltrating T cells after dendritic cell vaccination. The method was immunoSEQ multiplex PCR; TCRdb's version includes in-frame clones alone and lacks a portion of them. The repertoire holds around 60,000 clones, about 84% seen once, with about 9% in the top ten. The sequencing here drew on blood, taken after dendritic cell vaccination. The receptor set was obtained from a human donor with glioblastoma. CDR3s include the opening cysteine and the closing phenylalanine or tryptophan. The order of the fields is V gene, D gene, clone size, J gene, CDR3 protein, CDR3 DNA. D genes are given only for firm matches. Where a row states a size, it is once, few, many or the class of an expanded clone; other rows omit it.

v_gene: TRBV4-2; d_gene: TRBD1; abundance: few; j_gene: TRBJ2-5; CDR3aa: CASSQEGTAVETQYF; CDR3nt: TGTGCCAGCAGCCAAGAAGGGACAGCGGTAGAGACCCAGTACTTC
v_gene: TRBV27; d_gene: -; abundance: -; j_gene: TRBJ2-1; CDR3aa: CASSLSRLVGEQFF; CDR3nt: TGTGCCAGCAGTTTATCGAGGCTAGTTGGTGAGCAGTTCTTC
v_gene: TRBV6-5; d_gene: -; abundance: -; j_gene: TRBJ1-2; CDR3aa: CASSESQALGMSYTF; CDR3nt: TGTGCCAGCAGCGAATCACAGGCCCTGGGGATGAGCTACACCTTC
v_gene: TRBV7-8; d_gene: -; abundance: -; j_gene: TRBJ1-5; CDR3aa: CASSLWSQNNQPQHF; CDR3nt: TGTGCCAGCAGCTTATGGTCCCAGAACAATCAGCCCCAGCATTTT
v_gene: TRBV4-1; d_gene: -; abundance: -; j_gene: TRBJ1-5; CDR3aa: CASSQVAGGGQPQHF; CDR3nt: TGCGCCAGCAGCCAAGTTGCGGGGGGCGGCCAGCCCCAGCATTTT
v_gene: TRBV4-2; d_gene: TRBD2; abundance: few; j_gene: TRBJ2-2; CDR3aa: CASSQVSGGTTGELFF; CDR3nt: TGTGCCAGCAGCCAAGTTAGCGGGGGGACCACCGGGGAGCTGTTTTTT
v_gene: TRBV28; d_gene: -; abundance: -; j_gene: TRBJ2-4; CDR3aa: CASRVTRGGNIQYF; CDR3nt: TGTGCCAGCAGGGTGACCCGGGGAGGAAACATTCAGTACTTC
v_gene: TRBV6-4; d_gene: TRBD1; abundance: -; j_gene: TRBJ1-2; CDR3aa: CASSDSGGHGYTF; CDR3nt: TGTGCCAGCAGTGACTCAGGGGGCCATGGCTACACCTTC
v_gene: TRBV6-1; d_gene: -; abundance: -; j_gene: TRBJ2-3; CDR3aa: CASSEVTRISTDTQYF; CDR3nt: TGTGCCAGCAGTGAAGTAACGCGGATTAGCACAGATACGCAGTATTTT
v_gene: TRBV5-4; d_gene: -; abundance: -; j_gene: TRBJ2-7; CDR3aa: CASSLSREPYEQYF; CDR3nt: TGTGCCAGCAGCTTGTCCAGGGAACCCTACGAGCAGTACTTC
v_gene: TRBV28; d_gene: -; abundance: few; j_gene: TRBJ2-7; CDR3aa: CASSLMSYEQYF; CDR3nt: TGTGCCAGCAGTTTGATGAGCTACGAGCAGTACTTC
v_gene: TRBV6-6; d_gene: -; abundance: -; j_gene: TRBJ1-6; CDR3aa: CASSYGPGDSPLHF; CDR3nt: TGTGCCAGCAGTTACGGGCCCGGGGATTCACCCCTCCACTTT
v_gene: TRBV5-6; d_gene: TRBD2; abundance: once; j_gene: TRBJ2-1; CDR3aa: CASSSGGNSYNEQFF; CDR3nt: TGTGCCAGCAGCTCCGGGGGGAACTCCTACAATGAGCAGTTCTTC
v_gene: TRBV11-2; d_gene: TRBD1; abundance: once; j_gene: TRBJ1-6; CDR3aa: CASSLTGANSPLHF; CDR3nt: TGTGCCAGCAGCCTGACAGGGGCAAATTCACCCCTCCACTTT